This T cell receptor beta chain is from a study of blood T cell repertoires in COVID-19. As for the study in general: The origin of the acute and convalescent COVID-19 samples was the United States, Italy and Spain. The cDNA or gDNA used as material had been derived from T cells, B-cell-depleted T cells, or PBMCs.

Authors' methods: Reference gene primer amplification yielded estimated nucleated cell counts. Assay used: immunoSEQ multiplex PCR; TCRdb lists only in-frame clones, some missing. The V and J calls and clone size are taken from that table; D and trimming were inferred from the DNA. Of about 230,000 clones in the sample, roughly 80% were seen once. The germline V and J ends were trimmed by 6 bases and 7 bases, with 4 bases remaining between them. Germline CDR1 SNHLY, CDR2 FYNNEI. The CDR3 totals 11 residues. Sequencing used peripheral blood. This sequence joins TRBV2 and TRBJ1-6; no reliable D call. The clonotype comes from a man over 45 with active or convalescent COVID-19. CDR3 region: CASSQNSPLHF. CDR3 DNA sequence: TGTGCCAGCAGCCAGAATTCACCCCTCCACTTT.